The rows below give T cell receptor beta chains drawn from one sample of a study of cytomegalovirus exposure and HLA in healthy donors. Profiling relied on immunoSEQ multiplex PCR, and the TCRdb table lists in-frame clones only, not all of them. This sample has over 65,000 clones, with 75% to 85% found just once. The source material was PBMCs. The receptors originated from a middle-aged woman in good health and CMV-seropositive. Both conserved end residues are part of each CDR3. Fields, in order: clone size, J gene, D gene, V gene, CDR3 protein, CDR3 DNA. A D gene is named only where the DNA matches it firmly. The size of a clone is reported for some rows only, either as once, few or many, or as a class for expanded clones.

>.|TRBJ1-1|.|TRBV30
CAWAKGENTEAFF
TGTGCCTGGGCCAAGGGGGAGAACACTGAAGCTTTCTTT
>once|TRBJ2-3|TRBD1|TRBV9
CASSWRQGSTDTQYF
TGTGCCAGCAGCTGGCGACAGGGTAGTACAGATACGCAGTATTTT
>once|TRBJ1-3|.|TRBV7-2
CASSLMGGNTIYF
TGTGCCAGCAGCTTAATGGGCGGAAACACCATATATTTT
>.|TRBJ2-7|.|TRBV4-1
CALPVRDEQYF
TGCGCCCTACCAGTCAGGGACGAGCAGTACTTC
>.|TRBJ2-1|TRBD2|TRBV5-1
CASSFAGLDYNEQFF
TGCGCCAGCAGCTTCGCGGGACTAGACTACAATGAGCAGTTCTTC
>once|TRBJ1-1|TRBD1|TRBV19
CASRRQGVRFVEAFF
TGTGCCAGTAGGCGACAGGGGGTAAGGTTTGTGGAAGCTTTCTTT
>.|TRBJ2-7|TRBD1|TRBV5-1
CANRLWDRSYEQYF
TGCGCCAACCGACTGTGGGACAGATCCTACGAGCAGTACTTC
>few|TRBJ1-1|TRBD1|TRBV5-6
CASSFRQGTAILNTEAFF
TGTGCCAGCAGCTTTCGACAGGGTACAGCGATCTTAAACACTGAAGCTTTCTTT
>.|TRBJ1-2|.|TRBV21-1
CASSKEGNWGGPNYGYTF
TGTGCCAGCAGCAAAGAGGGGAACTGGGGGGGGCCAAACTATGGCTACACCTTC
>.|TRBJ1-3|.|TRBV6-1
CASSDRGAGNTIYF
TGTGCCAGCAGTGACAGGGGAGCTGGAAACACCATATATTTT
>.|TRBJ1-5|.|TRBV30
CAWSIRTDQPQHF
TGTGCCTGGAGTATACGGACAGATCAGCCCCAGCATTTT
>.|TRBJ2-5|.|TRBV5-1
CASSLTLGETQYF
TGCGCCAGCAGCTTGACACTAGGAGAGACCCAGTACTTC
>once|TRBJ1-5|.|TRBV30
CAWSVLGGGSNQPQHF
TGTGCCTGGAGTGTCCTAGGTGGCGGCAGCAATCAGCCCCAGCATTTT
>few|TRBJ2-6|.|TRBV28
CASSLWASGDGANVLTF
TGTGCCAGCAGTTTATGGGCCTCAGGGGATGGGGCCAACGTCCTGACTTTC
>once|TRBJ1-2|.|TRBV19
CASSIRANYGYTF
TGTGCCAGTAGTATTCGGGCTAACTATGGCTACACCTTC
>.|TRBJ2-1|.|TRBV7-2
CASSFLDNEQFF
TGTGCCAGCAGCTTCCTTGACAATGAGCAGTTCTTC
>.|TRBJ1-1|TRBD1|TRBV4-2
CASSQDFRQGDTEAFF
TGTGCCAGCAGCCAAGATTTTAGACAGGGGGACACTGAAGCTTTCTTT
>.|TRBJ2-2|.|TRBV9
CASSLSAGELFF
TGTGCCAGCAGTCTCTCCGCCGGGGAGCTGTTTTTT
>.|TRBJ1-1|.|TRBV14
CASSQDSNTEAFF
TGTGCCAGCAGCCAAGACTCGAACACTGAAGCTTTCTTT
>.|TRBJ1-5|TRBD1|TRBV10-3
CASSAGQGGQPQHF
TGTGCCAGCAGTGCGGGACAGGGGGGGCAGCCCCAGCATTTT
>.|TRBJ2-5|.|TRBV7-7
CASTGQGPQETQYF
TGTGCTAGCACCGGACAAGGCCCCCAAGAGACCCAGTACTTC
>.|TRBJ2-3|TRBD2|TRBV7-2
CASSPELAAADTQYF
TGTGCCAGCAGCCCGGAACTAGCGGCGGCAGATACGCAGTATTTT
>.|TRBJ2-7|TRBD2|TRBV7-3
CASSLGSGSPYEQYF
TGTGCCAGCAGCTTAGGTAGCGGGAGTCCCTACGAGCAGTACTTC
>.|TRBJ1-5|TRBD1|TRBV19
CASSIVRGDNQPQHF
TGTGCCAGTAGTATAGTCAGGGGGGACAATCAGCCCCAGCATTTT
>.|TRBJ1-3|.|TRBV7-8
CASSRGRSSGNTIYF
TGTGCCAGCAGCCGGGGGAGAAGCTCTGGAAACACCATATATTTT
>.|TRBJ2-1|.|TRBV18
CASSWLAGNYNEQFF
TGTGCCAGCTCATGGTTGGCGGGGAATTACAATGAGCAGTTCTTC
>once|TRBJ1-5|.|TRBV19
CASSGQTSNQPQHF
TGTGCCAGTAGTGGACAGACTAGCAATCAGCCCCAGCATTTT
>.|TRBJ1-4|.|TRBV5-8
CASSLGEQGARKLFF
TGTGCCAGCAGCTTGGGAGAACAGGGTGCTAGGAAACTGTTTTTT
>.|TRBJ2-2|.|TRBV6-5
CASSYANRVGTGELFF
TGTGCCAGCAGTTACGCGAACAGGGTTGGCACCGGGGAGCTGTTTTTT
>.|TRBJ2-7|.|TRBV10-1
CASSECGVGQRRAREQYF
TGCGCCAGCAGTGAGTGCGGGGTGGGACAGCGGAGGGCTCGCGAGCAGTACTTC
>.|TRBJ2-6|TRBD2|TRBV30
CAWALGGSGANVLTF
TGTGCCTGGGCACTCGGGGGGTCTGGGGCCAACGTCCTGACTTTC
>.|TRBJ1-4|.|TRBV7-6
CASSLSYPHRGNEKLFF
TGTGCCAGCAGCTTATCCTACCCTCACCGCGGTAATGAAAAACTGTTTTTT
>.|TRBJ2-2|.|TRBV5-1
CASSRDRFKNTGELFF
TGCGCCAGCAGCCGCGATCGATTCAAAAACACCGGGGAGCTGTTTTTT
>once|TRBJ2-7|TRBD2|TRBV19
CASSPRTSGIGAYEQYF
TGTGCCAGTAGCCCACGGACTAGCGGGATCGGGGCCTACGAGCAGTACTTC
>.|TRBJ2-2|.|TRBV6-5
CASSRTINTGELFF
TGTGCCAGCAGTCGTACTATTAACACCGGGGAGCTGTTTTTT
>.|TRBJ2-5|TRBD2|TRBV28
CASSDLGRARETQYF
TGTGCCAGCAGTGACTTAGGGAGGGCCCGGGAGACCCAGTACTTC
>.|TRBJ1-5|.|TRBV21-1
CASSGTGDQPQHF
TGTGCCAGCTCGGGGACAGGGGATCAGCCCCAGCATTTT
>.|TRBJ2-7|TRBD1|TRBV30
CAWSTGTGGWNEQYF
TGTGCCTGGAGTACGGGGACAGGGGGCTGGAACGAGCAGTACTTC
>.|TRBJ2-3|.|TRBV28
CASSGSTDTQYF
TGTGCCAGCAGCGGGAGCACAGATACGCAGTATTTT
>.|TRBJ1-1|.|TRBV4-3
CASSQDLGGLNTEAFF
TGCGCCAGCAGCCAAGATTTAGGGGGTTTGAACACTGAAGCTTTCTTT
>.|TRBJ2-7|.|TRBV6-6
CASSWGDSLNPYEQYF
TGTGCCAGCAGTTGGGGGGACTCGCTAAACCCCTACGAGCAGTACTTC
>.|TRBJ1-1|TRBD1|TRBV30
CACNRLPGQKNTEAFF
TGTGCCTGCAACAGATTACCGGGACAGAAGAACACTGAAGCTTTCTTT
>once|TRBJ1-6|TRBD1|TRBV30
CAWGRQGGNNSPLHF
TGTGCCTGGGGTAGACAGGGGGGAAATAATTCACCCCTCCACTTT
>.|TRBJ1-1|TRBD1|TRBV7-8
CASGSVGQGATEAFF
TGTGCCAGCGGTTCGGTGGGACAGGGGGCCACTGAAGCTTTCTTT
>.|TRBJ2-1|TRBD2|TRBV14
CASSQSWAAGGEQFF
TGTGCCAGCAGCCAATCCTGGGCAGCGGGAGGGGAGCAGTTCTTC
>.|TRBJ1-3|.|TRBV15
CATSRPYLGTGNTIYF
TGTGCCACCAGCAGGCCTTACCTCGGGACTGGAAACACCATATATTTT
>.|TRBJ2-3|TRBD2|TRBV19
CASSLTSGRAGGDTQYF
TGTGCCAGTAGTCTTACTAGCGGGAGGGCTGGTGGAGATACGCAGTATTTT
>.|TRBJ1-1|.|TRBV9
CASSAGTGWATEAFF
TGTGCCAGCAGCGCCGGAACAGGGTGGGCCACTGAAGCTTTCTTT
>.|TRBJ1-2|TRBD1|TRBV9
CASSIQGANYGYTF
TGTGCCAGCAGTATACAGGGGGCGAACTATGGCTACACCTTC
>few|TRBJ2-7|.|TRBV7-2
CASSQHDYEQYF
TGTGCCAGCAGCCAACACGACTACGAGCAGTACTTC
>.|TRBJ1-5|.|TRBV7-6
CASSLGGQGPQHF
TGTGCCAGCAGCTTAGGGGGACAAGGACCCCAGCATTTT
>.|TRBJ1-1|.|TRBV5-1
CASSSAGGHTEAFF
TGCGCCAGCAGCTCGGCGGGGGGGCACACTGAAGCTTTCTTT
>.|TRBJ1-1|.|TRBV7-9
CASKGGILNTEAFF
TGTGCCAGCAAAGGGGGTATTCTGAACACTGAAGCTTTCTTT
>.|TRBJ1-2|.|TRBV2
CATEDKGKVYGYTF
TGTGCCACAGAGGACAAGGGAAAGGTCTATGGCTACACCTTC
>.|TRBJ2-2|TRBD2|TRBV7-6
CASSLSGKNTGELFF
TGTGCCAGCAGCTTGAGCGGGAAGAACACCGGGGAGCTGTTTTTT
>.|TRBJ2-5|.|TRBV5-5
CASSQAYQETQYF
TGTGCCAGCAGCCAAGCGTACCAAGAGACCCAGTACTTC